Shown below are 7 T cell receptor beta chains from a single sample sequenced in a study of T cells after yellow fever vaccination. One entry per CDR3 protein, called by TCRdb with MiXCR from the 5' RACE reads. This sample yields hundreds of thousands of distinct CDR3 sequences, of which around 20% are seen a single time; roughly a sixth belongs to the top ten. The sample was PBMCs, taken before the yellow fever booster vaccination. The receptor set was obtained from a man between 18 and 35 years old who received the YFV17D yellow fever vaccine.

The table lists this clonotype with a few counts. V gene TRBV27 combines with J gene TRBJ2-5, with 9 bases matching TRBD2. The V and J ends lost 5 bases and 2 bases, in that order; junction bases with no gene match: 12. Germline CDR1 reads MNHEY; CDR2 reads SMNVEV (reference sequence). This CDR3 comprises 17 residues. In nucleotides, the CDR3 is TGTGCCAGCAGTCCACCCCGGGGACTAGCTGTACAAGAGACCCAGTACTTC. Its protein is CASSPPRGLAVQETQYF.

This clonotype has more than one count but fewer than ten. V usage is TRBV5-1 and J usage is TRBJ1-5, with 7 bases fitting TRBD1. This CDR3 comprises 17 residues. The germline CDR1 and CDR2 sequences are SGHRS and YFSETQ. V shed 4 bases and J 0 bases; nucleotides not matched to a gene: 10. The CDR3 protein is CASSPGGTVNSNQPQHF. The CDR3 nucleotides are TGCGCCAGCAGCCCGGGGGGGACAGTTAATAGCAATCAGCCCCAGCATTTT.

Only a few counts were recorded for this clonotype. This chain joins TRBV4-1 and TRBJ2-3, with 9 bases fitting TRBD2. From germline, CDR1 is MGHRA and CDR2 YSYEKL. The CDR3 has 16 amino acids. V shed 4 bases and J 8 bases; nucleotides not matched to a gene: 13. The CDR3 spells CASSRFGTSFPSTQYF. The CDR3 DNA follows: TGCGCCAGCAGCCGTTTTGGGACTAGCTTCCCAAGTACGCAGTATTTT.

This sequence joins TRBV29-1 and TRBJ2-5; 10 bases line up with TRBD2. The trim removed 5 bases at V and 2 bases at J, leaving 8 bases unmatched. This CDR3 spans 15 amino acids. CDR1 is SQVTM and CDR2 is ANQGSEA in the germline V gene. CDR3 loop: CSVRRLAGAQETQYF. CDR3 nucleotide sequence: TGCAGCGTTCGTCGACTAGCGGGTGCGCAAGAGACCCAGTACTTC.

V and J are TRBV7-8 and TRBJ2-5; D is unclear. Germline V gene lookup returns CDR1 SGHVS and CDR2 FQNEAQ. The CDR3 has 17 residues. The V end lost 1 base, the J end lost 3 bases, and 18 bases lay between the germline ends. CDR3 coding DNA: TGTGCCAGCAGCTTAGGGGCCGCCCCCACAAGGGAAGAGACCCAGTACTTC. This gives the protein CASSLGAAPTREETQYF.

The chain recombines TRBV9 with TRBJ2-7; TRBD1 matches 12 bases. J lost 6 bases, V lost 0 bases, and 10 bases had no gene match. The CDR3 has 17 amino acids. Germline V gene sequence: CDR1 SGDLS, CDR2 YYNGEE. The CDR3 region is CASSVAGDRGRLSEQYF. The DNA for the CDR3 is TGTGCCAGCAGCGTAGCTGGGGACAGGGGGCGTTTGAGCGAGCAGTACTTC.

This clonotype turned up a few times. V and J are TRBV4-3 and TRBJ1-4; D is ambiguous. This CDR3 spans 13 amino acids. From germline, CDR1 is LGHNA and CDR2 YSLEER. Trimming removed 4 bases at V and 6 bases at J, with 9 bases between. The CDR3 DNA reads TGCGCCAGCAGCCGTGCGGAGGATGAAAAACTGTTTTTT. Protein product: CASSRAEDEKLFF.